This T cell receptor (beta chain) was sequenced in a study of identical twins (TCRdb year 2016). Background on the whole study: To test whether fetal clonotypes persist, the study used deep sequencing on TCR alpha and beta repertoires from monozygotic twins, unrelated adults of various ages, and cord blood. To rule out contamination, replicate twin experiments were performed at different times with different library preparation protocols. Paper-wide results and their limitations: Invariant T cells such as MAIT and iNKT could partly confound zero-insertion analyses, though diverse VJ usage argued against this for most clonotypes. Compared with coincidental sharing between unrelated individuals, out-of-frame TCR alpha sequences shared between twins had an excess of sequences with low generation probability. Fewer insertions were carried by abundant cord blood beta clonotypes; a weaker similar trend was observed in young adult naive repertoires, while no such trend was observed in memory repertoires. In beta out-of-frame sequences, excess twin sharing was weaker, because having fewer shared sequences lowered the signal-to-noise ratio. Recombination models systematically underestimated out-of-frame TCR alpha sharing in monozygotic twins but agreed with sharing between unrelated individuals. Because the same donors could not be followed over many years, the conclusions relied on cross-sectional statistical analysis.

Library construction relied on 5' RACE. Reads for this sample came from an Illumina HiSeq 2000. Template switching introduced a universal primer binding site; the final cDNA contained a unique molecular identifier, enabling accurate counting of TCR cDNA molecules. Specific primers in the conserved constant-segment region were used to synthesize first-strand cDNA for the TCR alpha and beta chains. To control for contamination, every cDNA library was double barcoded, receiving both a SMART-Mk sample barcode and Illumina barcodes. TruSeq adapter sequences and Illumina sample barcodes were added in two successive PCR steps. The Illumina HiSeq platform was used with custom primers to sequence TCR alpha and beta cDNA libraries. On the authors' methods: Raw reads were processed with MiGEC to extract unique molecular identifiers, and MiXCR was used to determine CDR3 positions. For each individual, recombination models were inferred using an EM algorithm with the repgenHMM and IGoR tools. Shared clonotype analysis was performed with the tcR package in R, normalizing sharing by the product of cloneset sizes. Out-of-frame nonproductive sequences were analyzed to study raw recombination free of thymic and clonal selection effects. TCRdb's own reprocessing of the public reads used fastp at Q25 and MiXCR and kept productive beta chains. Identical CDR3 proteins give one entry, which carries the most common genes and DNA. What appears here as the V and J calls and clone size reflects TCRdb's work, not the paper's. Here the sample has under 900,000 distinct CDR3 sequences; 15% to 20% occur a single time. About an eighth of the sample is in the top ten clones.

The sample holds a few counts of this clonotype. The antigen it binds to is not known. Base qualities are missing; no much larger clone stands one base away. V is cut back by 0 bases and J by 4 bases, with 2 bases in the junction unmatched. The CDR3 contains 15 residues, cysteine and phenylalanine counted. The only DNA kept is the CDR3, 45 bases in frame from the first base. According to the germline V gene, CDR1 reads LGHNA and CDR2 reads YSLEER. All donors were healthy Caucasians. Three pairs of female monozygotic twins, all aged roughly 18 to 29 years, made up the twin cohort. RNA for TCR libraries was isolated from peripheral blood mononuclear cells. These data are also associated with another study on T cells expressing NK-cell markers. The second study, in turn, reports: TCR beta-chain repertoires were profiled in sorted CD3+CD56+NKG2C+, CD3+CD56+NKG2C- and CD3+CD56-NKG2C+ T-cell subsets from several donors. Among the eight sequenced donors, seven were HCMV-seropositive and one was HCMV-seronegative. In several experiments an anti-gammadeltaTCR antibody was added to restrict sorting to alphabetaTCR-expressing T cells. In 6 or 7 donors, the dominant CD3+CD56+NKG2C+ clonotypes ranked among the top 10 CD8+ clonotypes, making up roughly 1.0-8% of CD8+ T cells. Those dominant clonotypes were again the most abundant among CD3+CD56-NKG2C+ cells in a few donors, at 28.3-60.1%. Whether the expanded NKG2C-expressing T cell clones were specific for HCMV antigens was left unclear. The eight sequenced donors were randomly selected healthy volunteers, three men and five women. A commercial ELISA kit detecting HCMV-specific IgG in serum was used to determine HCMV serostatus. For five or six donors, unsorted PBMC were also used to sequence bulk peripheral blood T-cell repertoires. MIGEC handled demultiplexing of the reads and grouping by UMI, while MiTCR was used to assemble and quantify clonotypes. To remove erroneous sequences, TCR cDNA sequences were retained only when supported by two or more reads. The tcR package was used for downstream repertoire analysis, and clonotypes were matched across fractions by CDR3 nucleotide sequence plus V segment. VDJmatch was used to annotate antigen specificity against VDJdb, with one amino acid substitution in CDR3 allowed.

Sequencing was carried out using PBMCs. The rearranged segments are TRBV4-3 and TRBJ2-3; TRBD2 agrees with 9 junctional bases. This TCR came from a young woman in good health. CDR3 sequence: CASSQESGRPDTQYF. The nucleotide sequence reads TGCGCCAGCAGCCAAGAAAGCGGGAGGCCAGATACGCAGTATTTT.